What follows is one TCR beta chain and its context. In the original processing: Amplification of reference gene primers provided the estimated nucleated cell counts. Data came from immunoSEQ multiplex PCR; TCRdb stores just in-frame clones and leaves some out. Clonal size and the V and J genes are those of that table, whereas D and trimming came from the DNA. The sample carries about 94,000 clones, 60% to 85% recorded once. The data are from a study of blood T cell repertoires in COVID-19. About the study: There were acute and convalescent COVID-19 samples, and they came from the United States, Italy and Spain. The cDNA or gDNA used as material had been derived from T cells, B-cell-depleted T cells, or PBMCs.

Trimming removed 3 bases from V and 4 bases from J, with 12 bases in between. There are 14 residues in the CDR3. Germline V CDR1 and CDR2: SGHNT, YYREEE (reference sequence). The chain uses TRBV5-4 and TRBJ2-3; maybe TRBD2 (6 bases). This TCR was recovered from a human donor in a cohort sampled during active COVID-19. Sample: peripheral blood. The CDR3 is CASSSGGAPDTQYF. The CDR3 DNA sequence: TGTGCCAGCAGCTCCGGCGGGGCTCCAGATACGCAGTATTTT.